This record looks at one T cell receptor (beta chain) sequence and its context. Its antigen is not known. This sample is part of a study of cytomegalovirus exposure and HLA in healthy donors. Study-level information: One earlier analysis, a look at roughly 170 million T cells, found 100 million to 130 million unique TCR beta sequences. General observations from the study: Diagnosis of cytomegalovirus status made by the classifier reportedly showed high specificity and sensitivity.

Use of 60 Vbeta and 13 Jbeta primers characterized the PCR. Here immunoSEQ multiplex PCR was the method, and the copy in TCRdb shows in-frame clones only, minus some. Of about 130,000 clones in the sample, more than 70% were seen once. With 2 bases removed from V and 1 base from J, the gap between germline ends came to 11 bases. Germline CDR1 is SNHLY and CDR2 is FYNNEI. There are 16 residues in the CDR3. The V call is TRBV2, the J call TRBJ2-2, with a weak D call TRBD2 (7 bases). The source is a middle-aged man in good health and CMV-seronegative. Sequencing was done on a sample of PBMCs. The chain's CDR3 is CASSERGGQNTGELFF. The CDR3 region has the DNA TGTGCCAGCAGTGAACGCGGGGGCCAGAACACCGGGGAGCTGTTTTTT.